Each of the 7 T cell receptor beta chains below was sequenced from the same sample in a study of regulatory T cells in long-lasting Graves disease. Arm-PCR of CDR3 regions and iRepertoire HTBI primers were the basis on which TCR beta libraries were built. Each CDR3 protein is one row after TCRdb ran MiXCR on the multiplex PCR reads. The sample shows fewer than 550,000 distinct CDR3 sequences, about 16% of them seen only once. Time point here: newly diagnosed GD, antithyroid drugs for less than 3 months. TCR sequences were obtained from RNA taken from PBMCs. This same sample was also taken into another study, of T cells in Graves' hyperthyroidism and ophthalmopathy.

The starting material was peripheral blood mononuclear cells (PBMCs), obtained at new diagnosis, from a patient treated with antithyroid drugs. These receptors all come from a woman between 40 and 65 years old with Graves disease.

This clonotype was seen at least ten times. This sequence joins TRBV24-1 and TRBJ2-1, with no clear D. Trimming removed 6 bases at V and 12 bases at J, with 17 bases between. The CDR3 sequence is 13 residues long. CDR1 is KGHDR, CDR2 SFDVKD, per germline. CDR3 coding DNA: TGTGCCACCAGTTCCTTCACGAATCTAGGGCAGTTCTTC. Translation: CATSSFTNLGQFF.

This clonotype showed up many times. The genes are TRBV12-3 or TRBV12-4 and TRBJ2-7; 10 bases map to TRBD1. With 6 bases clipped from V and 6 bases from J, the junction kept 5 bases outside the gene matches. CDR3 length equals 13 residues. The CDR3 nucleotides are TGTGCCAGCAGGGACAGGGGGTTTAGCGAGCAGTACTTC. Its translation is CASRDRGFSEQYF.

This clonotype was counted only a few times. The chain recombines TRBV14 with TRBJ2-5; maybe TRBD2 (5 bases). Between the trimmed V and J ends, which lost 3 bases and 4 bases, there was a span of 18 bases. This CDR3 is built from 16 residues. The germline CDR1 and CDR2 sequences are SGHDN and FVKESK. The CDR3 loop reads CASSHRSGSRGETQYF. As DNA, the CDR3 is TGTGCCAGCAGCCACCGGAGCGGATCGAGAGGAGAGACCCAGTACTTC.

In this sample, this clonotype turned up many times. The chain combines TRBV27 with TRBJ1-2; TRBD1 aligns across 10 bases. The CDR3 length is 14 residues. Germline CDR1 and CDR2: MNHEY and SMNVEV (reference sequence). Trimming at V came to 5 bases and at J to 5 bases, leaving 5 bases not matched to a gene. The CDR3 DNA reads TGTGCCAGCAGTGCAGGGACAGGGGAGTATGGCTACACCTTC. Its translation: CASSAGTGEYGYTF.

This clonotype was detected many times. The J gene is TRBJ1-1, the V gene TRBV2; TRBD1 is a possible D gene (6 bases). V dropped 3 bases and J dropped 4 bases, with 12 bases sitting between them. The CDR3 is 14 residues long. Germline CDR1 and CDR2: SNHLY and FYNNEI. Here the CDR3 DNA reads TGTGCCAGCAGTGAGGCAGGGGTAAGCACTGAAGCTTTCTTT. Translated, it gives CASSEAGVSTEAFF.

The chain carries TRBV7-9 and TRBJ2-3, with D unresolved. This CDR3 comprises 13 residues. V lost 6 bases to trimming and J lost 0 bases, with 7 bases between them. Germline CDR1 reads SEHNR; CDR2 reads FQNEAQ (reference sequence). DNA for the CDR3: TGTGCCAGCAGGGGAATTAGCACAGATACGCAGTATTTT. Its protein product is CASRGISTDTQYF.

This chain connects TRBV4-1 to TRBJ1-6; 8 bases match TRBD1. Looked up from germline, CDR1 is MGHRA and CDR2 is YSYEKL. There are 16 residues in the CDR3. V shed 4 bases, J shed 8 bases, and the junction held 10 bases outside the gene matches. The CDR3 region is CASSPQDRGFYSPLHF. DNA of the CDR3: TGCGCCAGCAGCCCCCAAGACAGGGGCTTCTATTCACCCCTCCACTTT.